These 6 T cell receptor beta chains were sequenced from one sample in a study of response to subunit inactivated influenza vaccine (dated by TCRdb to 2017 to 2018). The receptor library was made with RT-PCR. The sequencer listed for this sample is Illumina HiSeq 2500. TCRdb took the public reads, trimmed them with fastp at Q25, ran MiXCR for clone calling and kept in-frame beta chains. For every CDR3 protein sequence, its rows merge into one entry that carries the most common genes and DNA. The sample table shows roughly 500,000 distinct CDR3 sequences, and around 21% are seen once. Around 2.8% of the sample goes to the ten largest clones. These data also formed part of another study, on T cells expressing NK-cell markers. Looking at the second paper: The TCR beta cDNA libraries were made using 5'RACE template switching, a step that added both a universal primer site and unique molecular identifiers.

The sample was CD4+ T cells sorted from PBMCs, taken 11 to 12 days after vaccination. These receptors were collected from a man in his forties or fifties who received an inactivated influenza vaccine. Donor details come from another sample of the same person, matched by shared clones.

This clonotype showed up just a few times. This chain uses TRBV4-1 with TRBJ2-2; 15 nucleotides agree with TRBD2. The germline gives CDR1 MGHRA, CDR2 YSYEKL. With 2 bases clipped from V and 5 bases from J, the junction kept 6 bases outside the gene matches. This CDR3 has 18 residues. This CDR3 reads CASSQPGTSGGLTGELFF. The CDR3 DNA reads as TGCGCCAGCAGCCAACCCGGGACTAGCGGGGGGTTAACCGGGGAGCTGTTTTTT.

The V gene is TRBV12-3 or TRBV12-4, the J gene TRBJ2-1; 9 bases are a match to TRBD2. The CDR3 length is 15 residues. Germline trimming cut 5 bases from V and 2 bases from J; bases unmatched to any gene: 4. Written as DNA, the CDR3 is TGTGCCAGCAGTCCGCGCGGGGGGGCCTACAATGAGCAGTTCTTC. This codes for CASSPRGGAYNEQFF.

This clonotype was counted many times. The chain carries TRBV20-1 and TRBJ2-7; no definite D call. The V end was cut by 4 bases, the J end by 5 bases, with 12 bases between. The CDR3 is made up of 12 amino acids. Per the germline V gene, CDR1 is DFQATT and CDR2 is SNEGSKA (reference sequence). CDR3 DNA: TGCAGTGCTATGAGTTTGGTAGACGAGCAGTACTTC. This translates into CSAMSLVDEQYF.

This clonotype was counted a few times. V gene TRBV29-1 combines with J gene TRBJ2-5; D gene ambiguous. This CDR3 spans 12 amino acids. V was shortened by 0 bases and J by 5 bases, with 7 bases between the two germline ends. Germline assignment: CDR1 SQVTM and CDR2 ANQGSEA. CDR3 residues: CSVEDLTETQYF. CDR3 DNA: TGCAGCGTTGAAGATCTAACGGAGACCCAGTACTTC.

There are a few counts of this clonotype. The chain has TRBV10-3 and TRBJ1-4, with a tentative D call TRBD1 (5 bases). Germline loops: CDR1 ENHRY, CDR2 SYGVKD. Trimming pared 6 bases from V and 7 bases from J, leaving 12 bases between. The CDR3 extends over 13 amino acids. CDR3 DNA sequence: TGTGCCATCAGGGATGGGGGTGGTGAAAAACTGTTTTTT. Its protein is CAIRDGGGEKLFF.

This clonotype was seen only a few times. The CDR3 loop is CATRLGGSGQPQHF. Written as DNA, the CDR3 is TGTGCCACCAGGCTCGGGGGGTCCGGGCAGCCCCAGCATTTT. The genes are TRBV28 and TRBJ1-5; D may be TRBD1 (5 bases). CDR3 size: 14 residues. Germline values: CDR1 MDHEN, CDR2 SYDVKM. With 10 bases removed from V and 7 bases from J, the gap between germline ends came to 20 bases. Based on the CDR3 plus reference TRBV28 and TRBJ1-5, the full variable domain is DVKVTQSSRYLVKRTGEKVFLECVQDMDHENMFWYRQDPGLGLRLIYFSYDVKMKEKGDIPEGYSVSREKKERFSLILESASTNQTSMYLCATRLGGSGQPQHFGDGTRLSIL.